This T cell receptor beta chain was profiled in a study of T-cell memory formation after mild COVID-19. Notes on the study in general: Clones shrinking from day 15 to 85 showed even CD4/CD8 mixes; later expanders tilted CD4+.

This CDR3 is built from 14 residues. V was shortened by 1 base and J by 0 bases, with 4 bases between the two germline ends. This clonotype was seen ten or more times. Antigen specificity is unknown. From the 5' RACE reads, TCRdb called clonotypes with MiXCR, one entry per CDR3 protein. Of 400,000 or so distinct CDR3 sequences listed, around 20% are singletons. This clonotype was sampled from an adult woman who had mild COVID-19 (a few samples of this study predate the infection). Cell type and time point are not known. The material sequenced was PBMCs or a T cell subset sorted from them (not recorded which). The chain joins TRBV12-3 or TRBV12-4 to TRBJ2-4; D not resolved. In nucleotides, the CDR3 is TGTGCCAGCAGTTTAGGGGGAGCCAAAAACATTCAGTACTTC. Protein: CASSLGGAKNIQYF.